The sequence of this T cell receptor (beta chain) was determined in a study of T-cell reconstitution after alpha-beta-depleted transplantation in children. Using unique molecular identifiers, the investigators prepared the TCRbeta library. TCRdb re-called the PCR reads through MiXCR, storing one row per CDR3 protein. The sample has around 670,000 distinct CDR3 sequences; around 14% are singletons. There are 16 residues in the CDR3. With 5 bases removed from V and 3 bases from J, the gap between germline ends came to 16 bases. Germline V CDR1 and CDR2: SGHTA, FQGNSA. This clonotype was counted only a few times.

The source is a girl aged 2 to 10 with congenital amegakaryocytic thrombocytopenia, due to receive a stem cell transplant. V and J are TRBV7-2 and TRBJ2-2, with D possibly TRBD2 on 6 matching bases. The starting material was PBMCs, obtained before TCRalphabeta/CD19-depleted stem cell transplant. CDR3 protein: CASSPNGGGDTGELFF. CDR3 DNA: TGTGCCAGCAGCCCTAATGGGGGAGGAGACACCGGGGAGCTGTTTTTT.